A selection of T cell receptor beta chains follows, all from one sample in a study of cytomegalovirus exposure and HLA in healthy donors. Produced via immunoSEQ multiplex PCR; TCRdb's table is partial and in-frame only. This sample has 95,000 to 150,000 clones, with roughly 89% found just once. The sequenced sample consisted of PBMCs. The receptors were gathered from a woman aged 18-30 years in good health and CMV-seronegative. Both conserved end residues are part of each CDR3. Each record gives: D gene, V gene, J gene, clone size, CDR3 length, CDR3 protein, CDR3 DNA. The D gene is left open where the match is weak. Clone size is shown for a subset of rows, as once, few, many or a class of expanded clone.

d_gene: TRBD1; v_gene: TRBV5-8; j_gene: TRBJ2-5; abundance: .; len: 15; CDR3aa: CASSAYRGTQETQYF; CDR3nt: TGTGCCAGCAGCGCCTACAGGGGGACGCAAGAGACCCAGTACTTC
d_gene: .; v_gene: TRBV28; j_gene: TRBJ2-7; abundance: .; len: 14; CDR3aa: CASSLGGGPQGQYF; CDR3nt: TGTGCCAGCAGTTTGGGGGGAGGCCCGCAAGGGCAGTACTTC
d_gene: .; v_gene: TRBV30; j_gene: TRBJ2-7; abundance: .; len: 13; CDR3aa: CAWSVPGAYEQYF; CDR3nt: TGTGCCTGGAGTGTCCCCGGAGCCTACGAGCAGTACTTC
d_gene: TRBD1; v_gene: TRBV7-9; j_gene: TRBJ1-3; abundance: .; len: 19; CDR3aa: CASSFRRGDRVLSGNTIYF; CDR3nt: TGTGCCAGCAGCTTCCGGCGTGGGGACAGGGTTTTATCTGGAAACACCATATATTTT
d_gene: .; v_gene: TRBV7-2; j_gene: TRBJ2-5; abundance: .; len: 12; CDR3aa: CASSLVRETQYF; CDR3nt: TGTGCCAGCAGCTTAGTCCGGGAGACCCAGTACTTC
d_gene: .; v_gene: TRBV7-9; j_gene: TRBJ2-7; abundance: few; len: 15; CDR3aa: CASSLEAGRWHEQYF; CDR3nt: TGTGCCAGCAGCTTAGAGGCAGGGAGGTGGCACGAGCAGTACTTC
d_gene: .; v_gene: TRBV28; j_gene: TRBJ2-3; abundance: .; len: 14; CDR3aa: CASSETSPQGTQYF; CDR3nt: TGTGCCAGCAGTGAGACTAGTCCTCAGGGTACGCAGTATTTT
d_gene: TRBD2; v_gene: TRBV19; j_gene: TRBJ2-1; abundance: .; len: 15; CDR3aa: CASGLASISYNEQFF; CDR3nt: TGTGCCAGCGGACTAGCGAGTATTTCCTACAATGAGCAGTTCTTC
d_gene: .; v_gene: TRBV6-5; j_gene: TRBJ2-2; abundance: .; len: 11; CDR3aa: CASSQGGELFF; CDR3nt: TGTGCCAGCAGTCAGGGGGGGGAGCTGTTTTTT
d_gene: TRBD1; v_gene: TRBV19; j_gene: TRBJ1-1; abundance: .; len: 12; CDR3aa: CASSPGQGVAFF; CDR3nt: TGTGCCAGTAGTCCCGGACAGGGGGTAGCTTTCTTT
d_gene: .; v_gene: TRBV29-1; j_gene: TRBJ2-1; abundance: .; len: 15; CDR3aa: CSVSAPDSSYNEQFF; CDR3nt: TGCAGCGTTTCCGCCCCAGACAGCTCCTACAATGAGCAGTTCTTC
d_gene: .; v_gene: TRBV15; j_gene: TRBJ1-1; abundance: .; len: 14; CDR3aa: CATSQPLVETEAFF; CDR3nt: TGTGCCACCAGCCAACCCCTGGTAGAAACTGAAGCTTTCTTT
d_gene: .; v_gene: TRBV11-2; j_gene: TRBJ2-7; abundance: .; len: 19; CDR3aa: CASSLQDGATRPLDREQYF; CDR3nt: TGTGCCAGCAGCCTACAAGATGGGGCGACTAGACCTCTTGATCGCGAGCAGTACTTC
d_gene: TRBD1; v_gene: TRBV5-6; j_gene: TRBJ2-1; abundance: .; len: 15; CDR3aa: CASSPGQGPHNEQFF; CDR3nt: TGTGCCAGCAGCCCGGGACAGGGTCCCCACAATGAGCAGTTCTTC
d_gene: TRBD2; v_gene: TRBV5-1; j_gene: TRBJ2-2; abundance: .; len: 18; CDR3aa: CASSLPSGRFPNTGELFF; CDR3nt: TGCGCCAGCAGCTTGCCTAGCGGCCGATTCCCGAACACCGGGGAGCTGTTTTTT
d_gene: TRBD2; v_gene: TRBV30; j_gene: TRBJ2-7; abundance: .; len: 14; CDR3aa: CAWRLAGNPYEQYF; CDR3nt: TGTGCCTGGAGACTAGCGGGAAATCCCTACGAGCAGTACTTC
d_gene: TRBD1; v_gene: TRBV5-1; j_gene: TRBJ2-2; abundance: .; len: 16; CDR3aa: CASSWRTGPNTGELFF; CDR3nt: TGCGCCAGCAGCTGGCGGACAGGGCCGAACACCGGGGAGCTGTTTTTT
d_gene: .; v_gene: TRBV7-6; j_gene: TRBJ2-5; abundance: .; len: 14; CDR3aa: CASSQVTSLETQYF; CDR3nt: TGTGCCAGCAGCCAAGTCACTAGTTTAGAGACCCAGTACTTC
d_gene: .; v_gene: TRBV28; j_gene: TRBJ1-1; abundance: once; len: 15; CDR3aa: CASSLPAPGDTEAFF; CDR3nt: TGTGCCAGCAGTTTACCGGCCCCGGGAGACACTGAAGCTTTCTTT
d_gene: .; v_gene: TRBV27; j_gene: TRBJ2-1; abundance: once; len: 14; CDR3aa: CASSFGLTLGEQFF; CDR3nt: TGTGCCAGCAGTTTTGGACTAACCCTGGGTGAGCAGTTCTTC
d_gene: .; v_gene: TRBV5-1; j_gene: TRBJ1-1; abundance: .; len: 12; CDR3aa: CASSLAGGEAFF; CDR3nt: TGCGCCAGCAGCTTGGCCGGGGGTGAAGCTTTCTTT
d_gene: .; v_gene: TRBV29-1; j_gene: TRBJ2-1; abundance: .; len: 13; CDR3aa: CSVVGHSYNEQFF; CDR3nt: TGCAGCGTTGTGGGCCACTCCTACAATGAGCAGTTCTTC
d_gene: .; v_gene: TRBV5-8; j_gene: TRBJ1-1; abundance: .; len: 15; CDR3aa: CASSSGRGRGTEAFF; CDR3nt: TGTGCCAGCAGCTCCGGTCGCGGTCGAGGCACTGAAGCTTTCTTT
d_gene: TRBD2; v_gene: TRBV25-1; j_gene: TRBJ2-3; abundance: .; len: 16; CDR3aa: CASNSPGLAGSDTQYF; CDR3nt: TGTGCCAGTAATTCTCCGGGACTAGCGGGATCAGATACGCAGTATTTT
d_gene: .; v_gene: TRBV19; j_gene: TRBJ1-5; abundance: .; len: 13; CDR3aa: CASSTGGGQPQHF; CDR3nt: TGTGCCAGTAGTACTGGGGGCGGGCAGCCCCAGCATTTT
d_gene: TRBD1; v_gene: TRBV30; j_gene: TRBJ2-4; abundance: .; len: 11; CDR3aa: CASTGGGIQYF; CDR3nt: TGTGCCTCGACAGGGGGCGGCATTCAGTACTTC
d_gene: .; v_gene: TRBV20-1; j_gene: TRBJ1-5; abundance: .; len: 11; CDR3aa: CSVRTSVTQHF; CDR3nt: TGCAGTGTCAGAACGTCAGTAACCCAGCATTTT
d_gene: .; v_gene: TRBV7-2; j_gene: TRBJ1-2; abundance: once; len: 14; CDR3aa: CASSLRQSNYGYTF; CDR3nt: TGTGCCAGCAGCCTCAGGCAGTCTAATTATGGCTACACCTTC
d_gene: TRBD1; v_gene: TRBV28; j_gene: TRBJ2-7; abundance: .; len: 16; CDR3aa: CASSSHSPGQYYEQYF; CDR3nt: TGTGCCAGCAGTTCACACTCTCCGGGACAGTACTACGAGCAGTACTTC
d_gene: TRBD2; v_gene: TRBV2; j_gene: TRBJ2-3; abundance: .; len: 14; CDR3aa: CARPTSGRPDTQYF; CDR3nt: TGTGCCAGGCCGACTAGCGGGAGACCAGATACGCAGTATTTT
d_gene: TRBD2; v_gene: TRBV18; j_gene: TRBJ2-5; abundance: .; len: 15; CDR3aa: CASSAGGMRQETQYF; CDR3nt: TGTGCCAGCTCTGCGGGGGGGATGCGGCAAGAGACCCAGTACTTC
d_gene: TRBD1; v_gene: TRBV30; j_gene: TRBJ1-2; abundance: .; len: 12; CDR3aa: CAWLDRAYGYTF; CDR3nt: TGTGCCTGGTTAGACAGGGCCTATGGCTACACCTTC
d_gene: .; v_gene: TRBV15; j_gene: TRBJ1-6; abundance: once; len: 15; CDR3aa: CATSRAWRQDSPLHF; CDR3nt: TGTGCCACCAGCAGAGCCTGGAGGCAGGATTCACCCCTCCACTTT
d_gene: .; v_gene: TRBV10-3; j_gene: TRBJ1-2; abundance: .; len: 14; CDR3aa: CAISENGQGYGYTF; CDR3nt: TGTGCCATCAGTGAAAATGGGCAGGGCTATGGCTACACCTTC
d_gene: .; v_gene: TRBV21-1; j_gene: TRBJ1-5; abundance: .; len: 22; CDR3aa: CASSKGWAWEQTPFLYNQPQHF; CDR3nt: TGTGCCAGCAGCAAAGGGTGGGCATGGGAGCAGACTCCTTTTCTATACAATCAGCCCCAGCATTTT
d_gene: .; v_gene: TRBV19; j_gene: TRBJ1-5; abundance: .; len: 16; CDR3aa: CASSIVSFRLNQPQHF; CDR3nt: TGTGCCAGTAGTATAGTCTCCTTTCGGTTAAATCAGCCCCAGCATTTT
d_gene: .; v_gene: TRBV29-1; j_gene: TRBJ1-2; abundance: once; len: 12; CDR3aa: CSVGTGDYGYTF; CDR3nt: TGCAGCGTTGGTACAGGTGATTATGGCTACACCTTC
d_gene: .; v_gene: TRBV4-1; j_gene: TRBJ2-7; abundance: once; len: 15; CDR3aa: CASSRLGEAFYEQYF; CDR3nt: TGCGCCAGCAGCCGGTTGGGTGAGGCGTTTTACGAGCAGTACTTC
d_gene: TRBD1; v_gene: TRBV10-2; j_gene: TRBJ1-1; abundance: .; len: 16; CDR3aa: CASSAGTGGAGTEAFF; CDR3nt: TGCGCCAGCAGTGCGGGGACAGGGGGCGCGGGCACTGAAGCTTTCTTT
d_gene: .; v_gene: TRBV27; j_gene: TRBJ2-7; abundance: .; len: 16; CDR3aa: CASSRRGGIGSYEQYF; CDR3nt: TGTGCCAGCAGTCGGCGGGGCGGGATAGGCTCCTACGAGCAGTACTTC
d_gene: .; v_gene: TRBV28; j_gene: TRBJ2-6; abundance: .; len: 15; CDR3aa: CASRTGSSGANVLTF; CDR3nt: TGTGCCAGCCGCACAGGGAGCTCTGGGGCCAACGTCCTGACTTTC
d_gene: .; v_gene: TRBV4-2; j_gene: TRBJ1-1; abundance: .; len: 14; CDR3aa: CASSHRQLNTEAFF; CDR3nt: TGTGCCAGCAGCCACCGACAGCTGAACACTGAAGCTTTCTTT
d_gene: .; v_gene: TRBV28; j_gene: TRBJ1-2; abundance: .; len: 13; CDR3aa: CASSLAGEEGYTF; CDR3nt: TGTGCCAGCAGCTTGGCGGGGGAGGAAGGCTACACCTTC
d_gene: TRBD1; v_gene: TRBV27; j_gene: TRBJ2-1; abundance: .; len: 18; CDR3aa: CASSLTFTGQGVENEQFF; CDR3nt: TGTGCCAGCAGTTTAACTTTTACGGGACAGGGCGTTGAGAATGAGCAGTTCTTC
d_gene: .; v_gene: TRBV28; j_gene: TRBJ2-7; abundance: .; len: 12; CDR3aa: CATFTGNYEQYF; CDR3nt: TGTGCCACCTTTACAGGGAACTACGAGCAGTACTTC
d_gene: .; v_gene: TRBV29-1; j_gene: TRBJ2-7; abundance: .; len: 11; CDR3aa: CSVQASYEQYF; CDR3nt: TGCAGCGTTCAGGCTTCCTACGAGCAGTACTTC
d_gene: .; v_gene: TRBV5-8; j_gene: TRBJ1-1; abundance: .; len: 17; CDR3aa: CASSLMGSFGVSTEAFF; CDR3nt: TGTGCCAGCAGCTTGATGGGCTCGTTCGGCGTGAGCACTGAAGCTTTCTTT
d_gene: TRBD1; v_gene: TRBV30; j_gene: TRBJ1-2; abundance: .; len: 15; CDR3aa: CAWSVTGGWLYGYTF; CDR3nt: TGTGCCTGGAGTGTCACAGGGGGGTGGCTATATGGCTACACCTTC
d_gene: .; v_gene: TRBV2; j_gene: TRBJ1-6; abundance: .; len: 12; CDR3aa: CASHKINSPLHF; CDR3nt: TGTGCCAGTCACAAGATCAATTCACCCCTCCACTTT
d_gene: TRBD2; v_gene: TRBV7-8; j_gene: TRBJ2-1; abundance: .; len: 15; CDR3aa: CASSLRLAGINEQFF; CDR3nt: TGTGCCAGCAGCTTGAGACTAGCGGGTATCAATGAGCAGTTCTTC
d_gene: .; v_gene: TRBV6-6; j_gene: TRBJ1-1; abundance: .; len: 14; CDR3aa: CASSYVSSSAEAFF; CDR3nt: TGTGCCAGCAGTTATGTTTCATCGAGTGCCGAAGCTTTCTTT
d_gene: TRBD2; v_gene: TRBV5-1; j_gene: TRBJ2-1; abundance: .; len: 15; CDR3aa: CASSEGLAGVGEQFF; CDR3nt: TGCGCCAGCAGCGAAGGACTAGCGGGAGTAGGGGAGCAGTTCTTC
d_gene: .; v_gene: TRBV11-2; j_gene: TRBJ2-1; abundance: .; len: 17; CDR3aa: CASSLVTRSDTDNEQFF; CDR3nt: TGTGCCAGCAGCTTAGTGACCCGGTCGGACACTGACAATGAGCAGTTCTTC
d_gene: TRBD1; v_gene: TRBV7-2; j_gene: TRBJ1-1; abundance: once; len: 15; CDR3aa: CASSLNDRARTEAFF; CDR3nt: TGTGCCAGCAGCTTAAACGACAGGGCGAGGACTGAAGCTTTCTTT
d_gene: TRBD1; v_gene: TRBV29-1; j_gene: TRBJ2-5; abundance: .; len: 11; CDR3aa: CSVVGTGGQYF; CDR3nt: TGCAGCGTTGTAGGGACAGGGGGACAGTACTTC
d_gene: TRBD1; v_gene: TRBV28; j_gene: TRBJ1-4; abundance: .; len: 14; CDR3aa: CASSLDRGDEKLFF; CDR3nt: TGTGCCAGCAGCCTGGACAGGGGGGATGAAAAACTGTTTTTT
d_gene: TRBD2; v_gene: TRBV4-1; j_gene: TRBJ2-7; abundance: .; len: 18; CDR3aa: CASSQEGGTSILSYEQYF; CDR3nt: TGCGCCAGCAGCCAAGAGGGAGGGACTAGCATATTGAGCTACGAGCAGTACTTC
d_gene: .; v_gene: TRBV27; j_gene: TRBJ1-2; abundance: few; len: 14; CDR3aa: CASRPIPTGNGYTF; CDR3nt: TGTGCCAGCAGACCAATCCCAACAGGGAATGGCTACACCTTC
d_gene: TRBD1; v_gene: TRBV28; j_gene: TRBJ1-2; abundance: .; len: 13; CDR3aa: CASSPDRVYGYTF; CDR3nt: TGTGCCAGCAGCCCCGACAGGGTCTATGGCTACACCTTC